Shown below are 8 T cell receptor beta chains from a single sample sequenced in a study of graft-versus-host responses after intestinal transplantation. TCRdb keeps only in-frame clones here, not all; method: immunoSEQ multiplex PCR. The sample has more than 70,000 clones; less than 95% are singletons. These receptors' targets are unknown. The sequenced sample was unstimulated CD8+ T cells sorted from spleen or lymph node cells, obtained before transplant. The origin of the receptors is a human donor who was the organ donor for an intestinal transplant.

This chain joins TRBV9 and TRBJ1-1; D might be TRBD1 (6 bases). CDR1 and CDR2 (germline): SGDLS, YYNGEE. There are 15 residues in the CDR3. V was pared by 4 bases and J by 2 bases, with 15 bases between. The CDR3 spells CASSLGGGANTEAFF. CDR3 coding DNA: TGTGCCAGCAGCCTAGGCGGGGGCGCCAACACTGAAGCTTTCTTT.

The chain recombines TRBV7-9 with TRBJ1-5; 7 bases agree with TRBD1. With 5 bases clipped from V and 2 bases from J, the junction kept 9 bases outside the gene matches. The CDR3 covers 16 residues. CDR1 is SEHNR, CDR2 FQNEAQ, per germline (reference sequence). The CDR3: CASSKVIGGGNQPQHF. The CDR3 DNA follows: TGTGCCAGCAGCAAAGTTATAGGGGGCGGCAATCAGCCCCAGCATTTT.

This clone was seen just once. V and J are TRBV11-2 and TRBJ2-7, with 7 nucleotides matching TRBD1. Germline-derived CDR1 and CDR2 are SGHAT and FQNNGV. V lost 2 bases to trimming and J lost 7 bases; unmatched junction nucleotides: 23. The CDR3 is made up of 19 amino acids. The CDR3 DNA reads as TGTGCCAGCAGCTTAAACCTCCCCCGAGGGGGCCCATCCACGTTAGAGCAGTACTTC. Encoded protein: CASSLNLPRGGPSTLEQYF.

V gene TRBV7-9 combines with J gene TRBJ1-1; perhaps TRBD1 as D (5 bases). CDR1 and CDR2 from the germline V gene are SEHNR and FQNEAQ (reference sequence). V lost 2 bases to trimming and J lost 1 base, with 20 bases between them. CDR3 length equals 18 residues. CDR3 nucleotides: TGTGCCAGCAGCTTAAGAGGCGGATCCAGGGAACCGAACACTGAAGCTTTCTTT. Its protein is CASSLRGGSREPNTEAFF.

V gene TRBV14 combines with J gene TRBJ2-5; possibly TRBD2 for D (5 bases). The last part of the DNA fits TRBJ2-7 better; the J call may be wrong. The germline V gene has CDR1 SGHDN and CDR2 FVKESK. This CDR3 has 14 residues. CDR3 in DNA: TGTGCCAGCAGTTCGGGGTTTAAGGGCCACGAGCAGTACTTC. Translated: CASSSGFKGHEQYF.

This clone was seen only once. The chain recombines TRBV28 with TRBJ2-2; 7 positions match TRBD1. Trimming removed 3 bases from V and 0 bases from J; junction bases left unmatched: 4. Germline values: CDR1 MDHEN, CDR2 SYDVKM. There are 16 residues in the CDR3. CDR3 bases: TGTGCCAGCAGTTTCCCACAGGGGCCGAACACCGGGGAGCTGTTTTTT. It is translated as CASSFPQGPNTGELFF.

The chain uses TRBV7-9 and TRBJ2-7; possibly TRBD1 for D (5 bases). CDR3 size: 12 residues. Germline V gene data show CDR1 as SEHNR and CDR2 as FQNEAQ (reference sequence). The V end was cut by 5 bases, the J end by 3 bases, with 8 bases between. The CDR3 sequence is CASSQQVYEQYF. The CDR3 DNA reads as TGTGCCAGCAGCCAACAGGTCTACGAGCAGTACTTC.

This clone appeared a single time. The chain is built from TRBV6-5 and TRBJ1-5; no reliable D call. Germline CDR1 is MNHEY and CDR2 is SVGAGI. The V end was cut by 0 bases, the J end by 4 bases, with 4 bases between. CDR3 size: 13 residues. CDR3 sequence reads: CASSYSENQPQHF. In nucleotides, the CDR3 is TGTGCCAGCAGTTACTCTGAGAATCAGCCCCAGCATTTT.